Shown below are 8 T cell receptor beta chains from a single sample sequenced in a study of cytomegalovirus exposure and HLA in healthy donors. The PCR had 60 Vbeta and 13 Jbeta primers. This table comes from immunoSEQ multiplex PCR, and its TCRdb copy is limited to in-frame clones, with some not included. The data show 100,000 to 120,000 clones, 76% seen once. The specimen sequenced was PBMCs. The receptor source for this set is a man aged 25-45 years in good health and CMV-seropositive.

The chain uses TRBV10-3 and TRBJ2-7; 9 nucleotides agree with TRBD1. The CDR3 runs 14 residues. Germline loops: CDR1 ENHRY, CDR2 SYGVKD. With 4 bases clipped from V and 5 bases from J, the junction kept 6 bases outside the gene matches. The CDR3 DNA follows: TGTGCCATCAGTGGCGGACAGGGGATCGACGAGCAGTACTTC. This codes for CAISGGQGIDEQYF.

CDR3 DNA: TGTGCCAGCAGCGTATTCGGGGGGACAGGGGGTGTACAAGAGACCCAGTACTTC. Residues: CASSVFGGTGGVQETQYF. The chain is built from TRBV9 and TRBJ2-5, with 11 bases that match TRBD1. Germline CDR1 is SGDLS and CDR2 is YYNGEE. V shed 1 base and J 2 bases; nucleotides not matched to a gene: 10. This CDR3 region has 18 residues.

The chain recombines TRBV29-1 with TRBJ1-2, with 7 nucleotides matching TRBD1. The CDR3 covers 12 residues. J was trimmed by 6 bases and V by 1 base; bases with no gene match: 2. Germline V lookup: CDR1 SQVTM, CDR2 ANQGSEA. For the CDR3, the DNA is TGCAGCGTTGAAGGACAGGGTCATGGCTACACCTTC. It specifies CSVEGQGHGYTF.

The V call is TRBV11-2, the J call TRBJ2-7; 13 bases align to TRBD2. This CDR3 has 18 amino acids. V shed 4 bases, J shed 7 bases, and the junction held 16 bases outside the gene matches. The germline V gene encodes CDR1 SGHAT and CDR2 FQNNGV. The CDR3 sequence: CASSSITAGTSGANEQYF. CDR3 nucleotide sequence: TGTGCCAGCAGCTCCATCACCGCCGGGACTAGCGGGGCTAATGAGCAGTACTTC.

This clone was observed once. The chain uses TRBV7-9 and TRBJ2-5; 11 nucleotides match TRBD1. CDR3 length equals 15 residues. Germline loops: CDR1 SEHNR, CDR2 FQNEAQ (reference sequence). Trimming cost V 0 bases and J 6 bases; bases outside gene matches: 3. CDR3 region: CASSLAGTGGKTQYF. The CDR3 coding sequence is TGTGCCAGCAGCTTAGCTGGGACAGGGGGTAAGACCCAGTACTTC. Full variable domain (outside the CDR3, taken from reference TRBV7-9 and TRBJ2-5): DTGVSQNPRHKITKRGQNVTFRCDPISEHNRLYWYRQTLGQGPEFLTYFQNEAQLEKSRLLSDRFSAERPKGSFSTLEIQRTEQGDSAMYLCASSLAGTGGKTQYFGPGTRLLVL.

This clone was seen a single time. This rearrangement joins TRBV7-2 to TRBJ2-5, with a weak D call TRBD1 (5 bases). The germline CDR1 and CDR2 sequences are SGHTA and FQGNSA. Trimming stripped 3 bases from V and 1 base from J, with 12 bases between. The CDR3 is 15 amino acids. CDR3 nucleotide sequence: TGTGCCAGCAGCTTTTTGGGTCAGGGCCAAGAGACCCAGTACTTC. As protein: CASSFLGQGQETQYF.

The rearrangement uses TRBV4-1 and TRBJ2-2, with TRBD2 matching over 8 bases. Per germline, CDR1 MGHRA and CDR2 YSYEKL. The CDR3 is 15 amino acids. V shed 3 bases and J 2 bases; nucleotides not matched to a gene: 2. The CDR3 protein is CASSQAGGNTGELFF. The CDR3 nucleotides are TGCGCCAGCAGCCAGGCGGGGGGAAACACCGGGGAGCTGTTTTTT.

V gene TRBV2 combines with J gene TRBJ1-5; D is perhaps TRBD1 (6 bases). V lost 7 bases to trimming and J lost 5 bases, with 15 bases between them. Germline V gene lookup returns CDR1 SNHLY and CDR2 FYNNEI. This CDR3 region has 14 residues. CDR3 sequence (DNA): TGTGCCAGCACTGCACGACAGGTCTATCAGCCCCAGCATTTT. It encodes CASTARQVYQPQHF.